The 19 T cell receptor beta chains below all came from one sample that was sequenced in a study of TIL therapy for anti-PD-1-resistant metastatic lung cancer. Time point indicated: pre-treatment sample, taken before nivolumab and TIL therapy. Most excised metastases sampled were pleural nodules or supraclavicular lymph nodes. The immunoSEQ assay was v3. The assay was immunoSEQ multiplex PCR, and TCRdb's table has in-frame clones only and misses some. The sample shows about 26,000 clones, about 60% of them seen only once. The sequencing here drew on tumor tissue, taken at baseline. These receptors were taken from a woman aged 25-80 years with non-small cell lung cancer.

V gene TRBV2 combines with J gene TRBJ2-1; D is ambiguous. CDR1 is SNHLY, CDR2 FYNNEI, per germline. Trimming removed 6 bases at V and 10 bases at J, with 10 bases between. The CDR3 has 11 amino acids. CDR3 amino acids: CASSAVMEQFF. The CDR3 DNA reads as TGTGCCAGCAGCGCGGTCATGGAGCAGTTCTTC.

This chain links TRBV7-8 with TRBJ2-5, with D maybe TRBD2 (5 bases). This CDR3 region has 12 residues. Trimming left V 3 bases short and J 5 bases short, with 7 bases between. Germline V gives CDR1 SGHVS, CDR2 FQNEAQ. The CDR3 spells CASSLLAETQYF. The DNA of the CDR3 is TGTGCCAGCAGCTTGCTAGCCGAGACCCAGTACTTC.

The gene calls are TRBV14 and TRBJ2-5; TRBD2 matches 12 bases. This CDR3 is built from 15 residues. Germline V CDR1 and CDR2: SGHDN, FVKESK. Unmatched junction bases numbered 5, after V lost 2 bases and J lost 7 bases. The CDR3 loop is CASSQRTSGMVTQYF. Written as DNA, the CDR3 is TGTGCCAGCAGCCAAAGGACTAGCGGGATGGTGACCCAGTACTTC.

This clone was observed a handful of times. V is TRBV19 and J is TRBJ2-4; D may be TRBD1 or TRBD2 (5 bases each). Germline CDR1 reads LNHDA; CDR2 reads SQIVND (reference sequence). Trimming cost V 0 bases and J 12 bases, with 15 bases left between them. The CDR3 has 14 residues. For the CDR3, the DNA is TGTGCCAGTAGTATAGATGGGGGTCTGGCGGATCAGTACTTC. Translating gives CASSIDGGLADQYF.

The CDR3 loop is CASSIQWGQSYEQYF. In nucleotides, the CDR3 is TGTGCCAGTAGTATCCAGTGGGGTCAATCCTACGAGCAGTACTTC. The chain links TRBV19 to TRBJ2-7; D unclear. CDR3 length equals 15 residues. The germline V gene has CDR1 LNHDA and CDR2 SQIVND (reference sequence). V lost 3 bases and J lost 1, with 13 bases in between. Variable domain in full (rest from reference TRBV19 and TRBJ2-7): DGGITQSPKYLFRKEGQNVTLSCEQNLNHDAMYWYRQDPGQGLRLIYYSQIVNDFQKGDIAEGYSVSREKKESFPLTVTSAQKNPTAFYLCASSIQWGQSYEQYFGPGTRLTVT.

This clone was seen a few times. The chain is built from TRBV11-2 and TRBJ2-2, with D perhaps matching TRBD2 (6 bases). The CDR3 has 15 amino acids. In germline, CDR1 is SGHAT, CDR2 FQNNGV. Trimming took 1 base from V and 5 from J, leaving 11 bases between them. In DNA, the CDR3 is TGTGCCAGCAGCTTAGCGGAGGGCTCAACCGGGGAGCTGTTTTTT. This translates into CASSLAEGSTGELFF.

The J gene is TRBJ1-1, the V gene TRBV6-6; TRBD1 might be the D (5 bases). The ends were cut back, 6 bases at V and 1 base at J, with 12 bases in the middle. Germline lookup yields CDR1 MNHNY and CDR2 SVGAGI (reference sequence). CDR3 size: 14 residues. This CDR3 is CASRYSGGNTEAFF. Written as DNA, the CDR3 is TGTGCCAGCAGATATAGTGGGGGGAACACTGAAGCTTTCTTT.

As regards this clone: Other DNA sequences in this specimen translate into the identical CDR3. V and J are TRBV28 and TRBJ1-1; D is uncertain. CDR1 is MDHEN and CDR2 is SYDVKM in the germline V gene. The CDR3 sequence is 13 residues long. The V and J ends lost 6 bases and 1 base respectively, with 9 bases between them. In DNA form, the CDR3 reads TGTGCCAGCAGCCTAAGAGAGAACACTGAAGCTTTCTTT. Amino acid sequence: CASSLRENTEAFF.

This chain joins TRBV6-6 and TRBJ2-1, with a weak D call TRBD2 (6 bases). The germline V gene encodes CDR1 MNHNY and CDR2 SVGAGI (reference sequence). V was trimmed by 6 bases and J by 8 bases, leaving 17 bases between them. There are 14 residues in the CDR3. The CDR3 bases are TGTGCCAGCAGCGCCCGGGACTCAGCCCATGAGCAGTTCTTC. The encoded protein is CASSARDSAHEQFF.

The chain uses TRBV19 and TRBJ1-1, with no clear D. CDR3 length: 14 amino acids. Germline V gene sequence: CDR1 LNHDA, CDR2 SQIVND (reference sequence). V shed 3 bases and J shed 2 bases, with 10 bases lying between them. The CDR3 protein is CASSMLPDNTEAFF. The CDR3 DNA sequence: TGTGCCAGTAGTATGTTGCCTGACAACACTGAAGCTTTCTTT.

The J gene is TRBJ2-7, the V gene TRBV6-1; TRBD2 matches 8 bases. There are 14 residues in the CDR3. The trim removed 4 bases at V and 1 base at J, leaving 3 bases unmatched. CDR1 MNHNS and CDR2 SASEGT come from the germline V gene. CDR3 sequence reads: CASSGTGGSYEQYF. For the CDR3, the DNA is TGTGCCAGCAGTGGTACGGGAGGGTCCTACGAGCAGTACTTC.

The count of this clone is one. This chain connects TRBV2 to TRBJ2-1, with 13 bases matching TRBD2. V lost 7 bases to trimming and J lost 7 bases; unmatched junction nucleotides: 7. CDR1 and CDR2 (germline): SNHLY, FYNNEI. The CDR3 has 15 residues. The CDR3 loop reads CASNKLAGGPNEQFF. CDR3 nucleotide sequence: TGTGCCAGCAATAAACTAGCGGGAGGGCCTAATGAGCAGTTCTTC.

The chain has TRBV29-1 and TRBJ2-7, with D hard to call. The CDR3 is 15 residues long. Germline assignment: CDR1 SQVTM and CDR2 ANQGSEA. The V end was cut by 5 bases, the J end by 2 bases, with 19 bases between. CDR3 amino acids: CSVCPGRTPPYEQYF. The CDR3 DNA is TGCAGCGTTTGCCCCGGCCGTACCCCTCCCTACGAGCAGTACTTC.

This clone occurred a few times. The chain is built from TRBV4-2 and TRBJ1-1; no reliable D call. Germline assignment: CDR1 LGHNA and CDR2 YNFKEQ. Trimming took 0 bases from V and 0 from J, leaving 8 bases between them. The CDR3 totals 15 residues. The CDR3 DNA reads TGTGCCAGCAGCCAAGATGGCCAACTGAACACTGAAGCTTTCTTT. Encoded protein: CASSQDGQLNTEAFF.

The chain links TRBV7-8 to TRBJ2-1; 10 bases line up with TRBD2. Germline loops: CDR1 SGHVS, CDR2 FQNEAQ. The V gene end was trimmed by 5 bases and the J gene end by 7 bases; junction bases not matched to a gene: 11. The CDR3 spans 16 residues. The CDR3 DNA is TGTGCCAGCAGCCCGATCGTCCCGGGACTAGCGAATGAGCAGTTCTTC. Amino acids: CASSPIVPGLANEQFF.

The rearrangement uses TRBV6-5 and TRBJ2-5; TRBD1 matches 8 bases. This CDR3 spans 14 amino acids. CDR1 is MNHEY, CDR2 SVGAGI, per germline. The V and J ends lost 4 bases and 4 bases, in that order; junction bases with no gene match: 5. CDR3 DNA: TGTGCCAGCAGTTTTACAGGGGGGAGAGAGACCCAGTACTTC. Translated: CASSFTGGRETQYF.

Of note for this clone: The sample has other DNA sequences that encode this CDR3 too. Here the CDR3 reads CSVATDTQYF. The CDR3 DNA sequence: TGCAGCGTTGCCACAGATACGCAGTATTTT. The chain has TRBV29-1 and TRBJ2-3; no reliable D call. The length of the CDR3 is 10 residues. Per the germline V gene, CDR1 is SQVTM and CDR2 is ANQGSEA. V lost 4 bases and J 2 bases, leaving 1 base between the germline ends.

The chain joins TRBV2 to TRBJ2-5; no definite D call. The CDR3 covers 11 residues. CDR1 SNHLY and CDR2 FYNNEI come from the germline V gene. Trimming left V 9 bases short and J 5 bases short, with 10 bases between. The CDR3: CASLAWETQYF. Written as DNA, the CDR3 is TGTGCCAGTTTGGCATGGGAGACCCAGTACTTC.

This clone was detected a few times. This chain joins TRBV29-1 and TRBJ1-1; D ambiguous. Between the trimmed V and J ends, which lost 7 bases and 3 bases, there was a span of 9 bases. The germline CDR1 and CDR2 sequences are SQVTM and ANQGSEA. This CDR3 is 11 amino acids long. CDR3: CSGMIDTEAFF. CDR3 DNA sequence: TGCAGCGGTATGATTGACACTGAAGCTTTCTTT. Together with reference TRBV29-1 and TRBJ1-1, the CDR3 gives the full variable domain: SAVISQKPSRDICQRGTSLTIQCQVDSQVTMMFWYRQQPGQSLTLIATANQGSEATYESGFVIDKFPISRPNLTFSTLTVSNMSPEDSSIYLCSGMIDTEAFFGQGTRLTVV.